The 5 T cell receptor beta chains below all came from one sample that was sequenced in a study of OX40 agonist ivuxolimab in advanced cancers. Clones were read by immunoSEQ multiplex PCR, and TCRdb kept only the in-frame ones, dropping some. The sample lists roughly 35,000 clones; 80% to 90% were seen once. Here the sequenced sample was CD4+ or CD8+ T cells sorted from blood, taken in a trial of the OX40 agonist ivuxolimab. These receptors all come from an adult with an advanced solid tumor such as melanoma, head and neck, liver or kidney cancer.

The J gene is TRBJ1-2, the V gene TRBV4-2, with 10 nucleotides matching TRBD1. The CDR3 is made up of 16 amino acids. J gave up 1 base and V 0 bases, and 2 bases lay outside the gene matches. Germline CDR1 is LGHNA and CDR2 is YNFKEQ. The CDR3 sequence is CASSQDGQGVNYGYTF. In nucleotides, the CDR3 is TGTGCCAGCAGCCAAGATGGACAGGGGGTTAACTATGGCTACACCTTC.

V gene TRBV6-1 combines with J gene TRBJ1-2; D is ambiguous. CDR3 size: 13 residues. CDR1 and CDR2 (germline): MNHNS, SASEGT. Trimming cost V 5 bases and J 4 bases, with 11 bases left between them. CDR3 in DNA: TGTGCCAGCAGTTTTAACACCGCCTATGGCTACACCTTC. Encoded protein: CASSFNTAYGYTF.

CDR3 bases: TGTGCCAGCAGCTTATATTGGCATAGGGAGACCCAGTACTTC. This translates into CASSLYWHRETQYF. This sequence joins TRBV7-2 and TRBJ2-5; no definite D call. Trimming removed 2 bases from V and 5 bases from J, with 12 bases in between. Looked up from germline, CDR1 is SGHTA and CDR2 is FQGNSA. This CDR3 has 14 residues.

J is TRBJ1-4 and V is TRBV7-9; no clear D. V was trimmed by 7 bases and J by 2 bases, leaving 14 bases between them. Germline V gives CDR1 SEHNR, CDR2 FQNEAQ (reference sequence). This CDR3 has 15 residues. The CDR3 DNA follows: TGTGCCAGCACCCGAGGGTTTTCCACTAATGAAAAACTGTTTTTT. This gives the protein CASTRGFSTNEKLFF. Using reference TRBV7-9 and TRBJ1-4 for the parts outside the CDR3, the full variable domain is DTGVSQNPRHKITKRGQNVTFRCDPISEHNRLYWYRQTLGQGPEFLTYFQNEAQLEKSRLLSDRFSAERPKGSFSTLEIQRTEQGDSAMYLCASTRGFSTNEKLFFGSGTQLSVL.

The chain is built from TRBV7-9 and TRBJ1-4, with TRBD1 matching 10 bases. CDR1 is SEHNR and CDR2 is FQNEAQ in the germline V gene (reference sequence). V shed 0 bases and J 4 bases; nucleotides not matched to a gene: 5. The CDR3 runs 17 residues. The CDR3 region has the DNA TGTGCCAGCAGCTTAGCCGGACAGGGGGTCGTTAATGAAAAACTGTTTTTT. It specifies CASSLAGQGVVNEKLFF.